These 9 T cell receptor beta chains were sequenced from one sample in a study of shared clonotypes between healthy human individuals. The table came from immunoSEQ multiplex PCR; TCRdb's copy has only in-frame clones and leaves some out. The data show about 2.4 million clones, with over 85% seen just once and 0.36% held by the top ten. The sequencing input was naive CD4+ T cells from PBMCs. The sample's subset: CD45RA+ positively selected. These receptors were taken from a man in his late teens or twenties in good health. Some clones in this sample may be carry-over from other donors' samples.

This chain links TRBV4-2 with TRBJ2-3; 9 bases are a match to TRBD2. The CDR3 sequence is 16 residues long. The germline V gene has CDR1 LGHNA and CDR2 YNFKEQ. V lost 1 base and J lost 1; bases outside the gene matches: 3. Written as DNA, the CDR3 is TGTGCCAGCAGCCAAGGGACTAGCGCACGCACAGATACGCAGTATTTT. Its translation: CASSQGTSARTDTQYF.

The V call is TRBV5-6, the J call TRBJ2-1, with a tentative D call TRBD1 (6 bases). Trimming took 0 bases from V and 4 from J, leaving 14 bases between them. CDR1 and CDR2 (germline): SGHDT, YYEEEE. The CDR3 runs to 16 residues. CDR3 in DNA: TGTGCCAGCAGCTTGGCCGTCAGGGGATTTTACAATGAGCAGTTCTTC. Translating it yields CASSLAVRGFYNEQFF.

This clone came up a few times. This CDR3 is also generated by other DNA sequences in the sample. The V gene is TRBV5-1, the J gene TRBJ1-2; D gene uncertain. Trimming took off 0 bases at V and 1 base at J, with 1 base between the two ends. This CDR3 has 12 amino acids. Germline V gene data show CDR1 as SGHRS and CDR2 as YFSETQ. The CDR3 coding sequence is TGCGCCAGCAGCTTGGATAACTATGGCTACACCTTC. Protein product: CASSLDNYGYTF.

J is TRBJ1-5 and V is TRBV10-3; maybe TRBD1 (5 bases). The CDR3 is 16 amino acids. With 10 bases removed from V and 3 bases from J, the gap between germline ends came to 22 bases. CDR1 ENHRY and CDR2 SYGVKD come from the germline V gene. The CDR3 sequence is CATQKPGVSNNQPQHF. Written as DNA, the CDR3 is TGTGCCACCCAAAAACCGGGGGTCAGCAACAATCAGCCCCAGCATTTT.

This chain connects TRBV18 to TRBJ2-3; unclear D gene. Germline CDR1 is KGHSH and CDR2 is LQKENI. There are 15 residues in the CDR3. V was cut by 1 base and J by 9 bases, with 17 bases left in between. Here the CDR3 DNA reads TGTGCCAGCTCACCACAGGGTTTGGCCGGCCAAACGCAGTATTTT. It encodes CASSPQGLAGQTQYF.

The genes are TRBV19 and TRBJ2-3; D unclear. CDR3 length equals 13 residues. With 9 bases removed from V and 0 bases from J, the gap between germline ends came to 10 bases. Germline V CDR1 and CDR2: LNHDA, SQIVND (reference sequence). The CDR3 DNA sequence: TGTGCCAGCACGGACGGGAGCACAGATACGCAGTATTTT. Translated, it gives CASTDGSTDTQYF.

This chain connects TRBV7-9 to TRBJ1-2, with D possibly being TRBD1 (5 bases). In germline, CDR1 is SEHNR, CDR2 FQNEAQ (reference sequence). Trimming shortened V by 5 bases and J by 7 bases, and 14 bases separated the two germline ends. The CDR3 has 13 residues. The CDR3 sequence is CASSKTEGLGYTF. The CDR3 nucleotides read TGTGCCAGCAGCAAAACTGAGGGGCTTGGCTACACCTTC.

The rearrangement uses TRBV5-1 and TRBJ2-7; 9 bases match TRBD1. The germline V gene has CDR1 SGHRS and CDR2 YFSETQ. The CDR3 totals 15 residues. The V gene end was trimmed by 3 bases and the J gene end by 4 bases; junction bases not matched to a gene: 8. The CDR3 is CASSSWDRVGYEQYF. CDR3 coding DNA: TGCGCCAGCAGCTCTTGGGACAGGGTGGGGTACGAGCAGTACTTC.

The chain couples TRBV20-1 to TRBJ2-7, with 8 bases lining up with TRBD2. Germline CDR1 reads DFQATT; CDR2 reads SNEGSKA (reference sequence). Unmatched junction bases numbered 2, after V lost 6 bases and J lost 7 bases. There are 10 residues in the CDR3. CDR3 residues: CSAAGAEQYF. In nucleotides, the CDR3 is TGCAGTGCAGCGGGGGCGGAGCAGTACTTC.